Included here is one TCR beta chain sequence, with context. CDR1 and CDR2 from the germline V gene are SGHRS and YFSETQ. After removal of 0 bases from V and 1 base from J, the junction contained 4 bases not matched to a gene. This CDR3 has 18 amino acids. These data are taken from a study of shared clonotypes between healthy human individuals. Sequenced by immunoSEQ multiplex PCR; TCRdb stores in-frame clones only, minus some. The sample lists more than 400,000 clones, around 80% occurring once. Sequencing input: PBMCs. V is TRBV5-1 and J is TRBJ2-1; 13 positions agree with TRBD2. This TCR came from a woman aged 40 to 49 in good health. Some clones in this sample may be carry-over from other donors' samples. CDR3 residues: CASSLARLAGGSYNEQFF. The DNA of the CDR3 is TGCGCCAGCAGCTTGGCAAGACTAGCGGGAGGATCCTACAATGAGCAGTTCTTC.